The entry below gives a single T cell receptor (beta chain) sequence along with its context. Assignment of participants to cohorts was predicated upon participant-reported clinical history. The table came from immunoSEQ multiplex PCR; TCRdb's copy has only in-frame clones and leaves some out. This sample yields some 330,000 clones, of which 70% to 90% are seen a single time; around 2% belongs to the top ten. This sample was included in a study of blood T cell repertoires in COVID-19. The clonotype was recovered from a man aged 35-49 years in a cohort exposed to, infected with or recovered from COVID-19 (not recorded which). The sequencing sample was made of PBMCs or T cells enriched from blood (not recorded which).

CDR3 amino acids: CASSPHGGTEAFF. The CDR3, as DNA: TGCGCCAGCAGCCCTCATGGAGGGACTGAAGCTTTCTTT. V gene TRBV5-1 combines with J gene TRBJ1-1; no clear D. The germline V and J ends were trimmed by 4 bases and 5 bases, with 12 bases remaining between them. CDR3 length: 13 residues. Looked up from germline, CDR1 is SGHRS and CDR2 is YFSETQ.